This TCR beta chain was sequenced in a study of neoadjuvant anti-PD-1 for oral cavity cancer. As for the study in general: Non-progressing patients received a fourth nivolumab dose near day 43, then surgery on days 50-56.

Method: immunoSEQ multiplex PCR; TCRdb's copy keeps in-frame clones and lacks some. This sample has thousands of clones; around 75% occur once, and the top ten carry 3.5% to 4.5%. Time point of the sample: after neoadjuvant nivolumab, at surgical resection. There are 16 residues in the CDR3. Trimming shortened V by 0 bases and J by 5 bases, and 15 bases separated the two germline ends. Germline CDR1 reads SGHRS; CDR2 reads YFSETQ. The material was PBMCs, obtained after nivolumab (anti-PD-1) treatment. The TCR comes from a person between 40 and 79 years old with oral cavity squamous cell carcinoma. The chain joins TRBV5-1 to TRBJ2-1, with D possibly TRBD2 on 6 matching bases. This CDR3 is CASSLANQRADNEQFF. The CDR3 bases are TGCGCCAGCAGCTTGGCCAACCAGCGGGCCGACAATGAGCAGTTCTTC. Based on the CDR3 plus reference TRBV5-1 and TRBJ2-1, the full variable domain is KAGVTQTPRYLIKTRGQQVTLSCSPISGHRSVSWYQQTPGQGLQFLFEYFSETQRNKGNFPGRFSGRQFSNSRSEMNVSTLELGDSALYLCASSLANQRADNEQFFGPGTRLTVL.